Each of the 22 T cell receptor beta chains below was sequenced from the same sample in a study of cytomegalovirus exposure and HLA in healthy donors (dated by TCRdb to about 2017). Library preparation used the immunoSEQ multiplex PCR assay. A mixture of 60 forward primers for TCR Vbeta segments and 13 reverse primers for TCR Jbeta segments was used in the multiplex PCR. As stored in TCRdb, this immuneACCESS dataset retains in-frame rearrangements with V and J assigned. A fraction of the clones does not appear; measured against another copy, unresolved V genes explain less than half of the discrepancy, and the remainder lacks a known reason. In this sample the table shows approximately 99,000 clones, 79% of which occur a single time. Of the sample, around 3% is held by the ten largest clones. Sequenced sample: PBMCs. These receptors originate from a male donor in good health and CMV-seropositive.

The genes are TRBV7-8 and TRBJ2-7, with 9 bases fitting TRBD1. The CDR3 runs to 18 residues. Losses at the gene ends were 5 bases for V and 0 bases for J; bases not matched to a gene: 14. The germline CDR1 and CDR2 sequences are SGHVS and FQNEAQ. CDR3 DNA sequence: TGTGCCAGCAGCCATAGAGTCGGACAGGGGTCAAACTCCTACGAGCAGTACTTC. This gives the protein CASSHRVGQGSNSYEQYF. Full variable domain (remainder filled in from reference TRBV7-8 and TRBJ2-7): GAGVSQSPRYKVAKRGQDVALRCDPISGHVSLFWYQQALGQGPEFLTYFQNEAQLDKSGLPSDRFFAERPEGSVSTLKIQRTQQEDSAVYLCASSHRVGQGSNSYEQYFGPGTRLTVT.

This chain joins TRBV4-2 and TRBJ2-3; possibly TRBD2 for D (5 bases). V shed 0 bases and J shed 0 bases, with 7 bases lying between them. CDR3 length: 15 residues. Germline loops: CDR1 LGHNA, CDR2 YNFKEQ. The CDR3 bases are TGTGCCAGCAGCCAAGAACGGACTAGCACAGATACGCAGTATTTT. Translation gives CASSQERTSTDTQYF.

In this sample, this clone turned up a few times. The chain recombines TRBV5-6 with TRBJ2-5, with D possibly matching TRBD2 (7 bases). CDR1 is SGHDT, CDR2 YYEEEE, per germline. This CDR3 spans 13 amino acids. V lost 2 bases to trimming and J lost 9 bases, with 14 bases between them. Here the CDR3 DNA reads TGTGCCAGCAGCTTAGGAGGGGGGGCGGCCCAGTACTTC. Translating it yields CASSLGGGAAQYF.

The J gene is TRBJ2-7, the V gene TRBV5-1; 10 bases match TRBD2. V lost 6 bases and J lost 4; bases outside the gene matches: 4. Germline loops: CDR1 SGHRS, CDR2 YFSETQ. The CDR3 sequence is 13 residues long. CDR3 sequence reads: CASKRTSGYEQYF. The CDR3 DNA reads TGCGCCAGCAAAAGGACTAGCGGATACGAGCAGTACTTC.

The rearrangement joins TRBV6-5 to TRBJ2-3, with 9 bases that match TRBD1. The J segment lost 0 bases and the V segment lost 6 bases, leaving 4 bases of the junction unmatched. The CDR3 is 15 amino acids. From germline, CDR1 is MNHEY and CDR2 SVGAGI. CDR3 in amino acids: CASRRTGASTDTQYF. CDR3 bases: TGTGCCAGCAGGAGGACAGGGGCGAGCACAGATACGCAGTATTTT.

CDR3 protein: CASSIVREYTEAFF. The CDR3 bases are TGTGCCAGTAGTATTGTTCGGGAATACACTGAAGCTTTCTTT. This chain connects TRBV19 to TRBJ1-1; D is uncertain. V lost 3 bases and J 3 bases, leaving 11 bases between the germline ends. Germline values: CDR1 LNHDA, CDR2 SQIVND (reference sequence). This CDR3 contains 14 residues.

Only one count was recorded for this clone. The gene calls are TRBV5-1 and TRBJ2-1, with 12 bases aligning to TRBD2. Germline-derived CDR1 and CDR2 are SGHRS and YFSETQ. The CDR3 runs 14 residues. The V and J ends lost 2 bases and 10 bases, in that order; junction bases with no gene match: 4. The CDR3 DNA sequence: TGCGCCAGCAGCTTCCCGACTAGCGGGGGAGAGCAGTTCTTC. This encodes CASSFPTSGGEQFF.

V usage is TRBV12-2 and J usage is TRBJ2-7; the table assigns TRBD1, which was not confirmed against the DNA. TRBV12-2 is a pseudogene segment. This CDR3 has 16 amino acids. The CDR3 loop reads CASRLAVWDRVYEQYF. CDR3 coding DNA: TGTGCAAGTCGCTTAGCGGTTTGGGACAGGGTCTACGAGCAGTACTTC.

The chain couples TRBV13 to TRBJ2-1; D might be TRBD2 (6 bases). The germline V gene encodes CDR1 PRHDT and CDR2 FYEKMQ (reference sequence). This CDR3 spans 15 amino acids. With 4 bases removed from V and 6 bases from J, the gap between germline ends came to 16 bases. CDR3 region: CASSSRDWGGNEQFF. In nucleotides, the CDR3 is TGTGCCAGCAGCTCCAGGGACTGGGGAGGCAATGAGCAGTTCTTC.

V gene TRBV2 combines with J gene TRBJ2-4; a possible D gene is TRBD1 (5 bases). The CDR3 spans 14 residues. V gave up 5 bases and J gave up 1 base, with 9 bases separating them. The germline V gene encodes CDR1 SNHLY and CDR2 FYNNEI. CDR3: CASSPGFAKNIQYF. CDR3 bases: TGTGCCAGCAGTCCAGGGTTTGCCAAAAACATTCAGTACTTC. The whole variable domain, filled in from reference TRBV2 and TRBJ2-4, reads EPEVTQTPSHQVTQMGQEVILRCVPISNHLYFYWYRQILGQKVEFLVSFYNNEISEKSEIFDDQFSVERPDGSNFTLKIRSTKLEDSAMYFCASSPGFAKNIQYFGAGTRLSVL.

This chain links TRBV2 with TRBJ1-1; D might be TRBD1 (6 bases). Germline CDR1 is SNHLY and CDR2 is FYNNEI. This CDR3 has 15 residues. The V and J ends lost 5 bases and 3 bases respectively, with 16 bases between them. The chain's CDR3 is CASSSKTGYYTEAFF. The CDR3 bases are TGTGCCAGCAGTTCAAAGACAGGATATTACACTGAAGCTTTCTTT.

This sequence joins TRBV7-2 and TRBJ2-1; the D is unclear. The V end was cut by 1 base, the J end by 3 bases, with 7 bases between. In germline, CDR1 is SGHTA, CDR2 FQGNSA. The CDR3 is 14 residues long. CDR3 DNA sequence: TGTGCCAGCAGCTTAGAACCTATCTACAATGAGCAGTTCTTC. The encoded protein is CASSLEPIYNEQFF.

The J gene is TRBJ1-3, the V gene TRBV6-1, with TRBD1 as a possible D gene (6 bases). The V and J ends lost 7 bases and 2 bases respectively, with 12 bases between them. The CDR3 runs 14 residues. The germline CDR1 and CDR2 sequences are MNHNS and SASEGT. The CDR3 DNA reads TGTGCCAGCAACCCTGCAGGGGCTGGAAACACCATATATTTT. This gives the protein CASNPAGAGNTIYF.

V is TRBV5-1 and J is TRBJ1-3, with D tentatively TRBD1 (6 bases). CDR1 SGHRS and CDR2 YFSETQ come from the germline V gene. V was clipped by 0 bases and J by 2 bases, with 9 bases between them. The CDR3 is 15 amino acids. The CDR3 reads CASSLGAGAGNTIYF. The CDR3 DNA reads TGCGCCAGCAGCTTGGGGGCAGGGGCTGGAAACACCATATATTTT.

CDR3 nucleotide sequence: TGTGCCAGCAGCCAAGACTTGGGTAGCGGGGATTACAATGAGCAGTTCTTC. Protein product: CASSQDLGSGDYNEQFF. The chain uses TRBV4-2 and TRBJ2-1; 8 nucleotides line up with TRBD2. Germline loops: CDR1 LGHNA, CDR2 YNFKEQ. Unmatched junction bases numbered 8, after V lost 0 bases and J lost 4 bases. The CDR3 has 17 amino acids.

This clone has just a few counts. The V and J genes are TRBV7-2 and TRBJ1-1, with 7 bases that match TRBD1. This CDR3 contains 13 residues. The ends lost 3 bases at V and 5 bases at J; junction bases unmatched: 3. Germline V gene sequence: CDR1 SGHTA, CDR2 FQGNSA. CDR3 sequence (DNA): TGTGCCAGCAGCTTCCACAGGGGAACTGAAGCTTTCTTT. As protein: CASSFHRGTEAFF.

The chain has TRBV18 and TRBJ1-2; 10 bases are shared with TRBD1. V lost 1 base and J lost 6; bases outside the gene matches: 5. CDR1 is KGHSH and CDR2 is LQKENI in the germline V gene. The CDR3 is 15 residues long. CDR3 nucleotide sequence: TGTGCCAGCTCACCACTGACAGGGGGCGTAGATGGCTACACCTTC. Its protein is CASSPLTGGVDGYTF.

V is TRBV2 and J is TRBJ1-1; no firm D call. CDR1 SNHLY and CDR2 FYNNEI come from the germline V gene. This CDR3 is built from 11 residues. V shed 6 bases and J shed 6 bases, with 8 bases lying between them. CDR3 amino acids: CASRGGPEAFF. DNA of the CDR3: TGTGCCAGCAGAGGTGGGCCTGAAGCTTTCTTT.

In nucleotides, the CDR3 is TGTGCCAGCAGTGGTAGACTAGCGAGCTCCTACAATGAGCAGTTCTTC. Its translation: CASSGRLASSYNEQFF. J is TRBJ2-1 and V is TRBV6-1; 8 bases match TRBD2. With 4 bases clipped from V and 0 bases from J, the junction kept 5 bases outside the gene matches. The CDR3 spans 16 residues. Germline V CDR1 and CDR2: MNHNS, SASEGT.

The rearrangement joins TRBV5-1 to TRBJ2-3, with D perhaps matching TRBD1 (5 bases). V was shortened by 1 base and J by 2 bases, with 11 bases between the two germline ends. The CDR3 has 15 amino acids. Germline CDR1 and CDR2: SGHRS and YFSETQ. The CDR3: CASSLQGPTTDTQYF. As DNA, the CDR3 is TGCGCCAGCAGCTTGCAGGGCCCCACCACAGATACGCAGTATTTT.

On this clone: The sample contains more than one DNA sequence encoding this CDR3. The chain joins TRBV27 to TRBJ1-2; TRBD1 agrees at 7 bases. J lost 2 bases, V lost 6 bases, and 3 bases had no gene match. The germline CDR1 and CDR2 sequences are MNHEY and SMNVEV (reference sequence). This CDR3 contains 13 residues. CDR3 region: CASSPTGNYGYTF. Here the CDR3 DNA reads TGTGCCAGCAGCCCGACAGGGAACTATGGCTACACCTTC.

This chain joins TRBV30 and TRBJ2-7, with D maybe TRBD1 (6 bases). Trimming removed 1 base from V and 4 bases from J, with 17 bases in between. This CDR3 spans 15 amino acids. The germline gives CDR1 GTSNPN, CDR2 SVGIG (reference sequence). This CDR3 is CAWSEAGANFYEQYF. The CDR3, as DNA: TGTGCCTGGAGTGAGGCAGGGGCCAATTTTTACGAGCAGTACTTC.